Listed below are T cell receptor beta chains from one sample, sequenced in a study of T cell repertoires in cytomegalovirus infection. TCRdb re-derived calls from the reads in MiXCR, one entry per CDR3 protein. The repertoire holds around 350,000 distinct CDR3 sequences, with roughly 18% as singletons. Sequenced input: PBMCs. The receptors stem from a human donor in good health (CMV status not recorded). Some clones in this sample may be carry-over from other donors' samples. The CDR3 runs from the conserved cysteine through the conserved F or W. The D gene is left open where the match is weak. The size of a clone is reported for some rows only, either as once, few or many, or as a class for expanded clones.

NA TRBJ2-2 NA TRBV6-2/TRBV6-3 14 TGTGCCAGCAATCCGAGACGTTTCGCCGGGGAGCTGTTTTTT CASNPRRFAGELFF
NA TRBJ2-2 few TRBV5-1 14 TGCGCCAGCAACAGGGTAACGAACACCGGGGAGCTGTTTTTT CASNRVTNTGELFF
NA TRBJ1-2 few TRBV18 14 TGTGCCAGCTCACCAGATCAATCTAACTATGGCTACACCTTC CASSPDQSNYGYTF
NA TRBJ2-2 many TRBV20-1 15 TGCAGTGCTAGAGATATCGGGAGAAACACCGGGGAGCTGTTTTTT CSARDIGRNTGELFF
NA TRBJ2-3 many TRBV12-3/TRBV12-4 14 TGTGCCAGCAGTTTTCTCGGATTCACAGATACGCAGTATTTT CASSFLGFTDTQYF
TRBD1 TRBJ1-5 many TRBV7-2 14 TGTGCCAGCAGCTGGACAGGGGGCGATCAGCCCCAGCATTTT CASSWTGGDQPQHF
NA TRBJ2-2 few TRBV5-4 15 TGTGCCAGCAGCTTGGGAGGTCAGGGCACCGGGGAGCTGTTTTTT CASSLGGQGTGELFF
NA TRBJ2-1 NA TRBV3-1 13 TGTGCCAGCAGCCAAGGACTCTACAATGAGCAGTTCTTC CASSQGLYNEQFF
TRBD1 TRBJ1-5 NA TRBV6-2/TRBV6-3 14 TGTGCCAGCAGCCGAAACAGGGGTTTGGAGCCCCAGCATTTT CASSRNRGLEPQHF
TRBD2 TRBJ2-7 few TRBV7-2 17 TGTGCCAGCAGCTTAGTAGGGACTAGCGCCACCACCTACGAGCAGTACTTC CASSLVGTSATTYEQYF
TRBD2 TRBJ2-1 NA TRBV5-4 13 TGTGCCAGCGTGCGCCGGGAGGACAATGAGCAGTTCTTC CASVRREDNEQFF
TRBD2 TRBJ2-7 NA TRBV5-4 17 TGTGCCAGCAGCTTGGATCCGGGACTAGCGGGAGCAGGCGAGCAGTACTTC CASSLDPGLAGAGEQYF
NA TRBJ2-7 few TRBV2 13 TGTGCCAGCAGTGTCCCGGGCATCTACGAGCAGTACTTC CASSVPGIYEQYF
NA TRBJ1-1 few TRBV6-2/TRBV6-3 14 TGTGCCAGCAGTTATATCCCCATGAACACTGAAGCTTTCTTT CASSYIPMNTEAFF
NA TRBJ1-6 many TRBV7-2 12 TGTGCCAGCAGCGCGAATAATTCACCCCTCCACTTT CASSANNSPLHF
NA TRBJ1-2 many TRBV7-2 15 TGTGCCAGCAGCTTAGCGCGCCTATCTAACTATGGCTACACCTTC CASSLARLSNYGYTF
TRBD1 TRBJ2-5 many TRBV23-1 16 TGCGCCAGCACCCAAGGGGAGACAGGGCGGTGTGAGACCCAGTACTTC CASTQGETGRCETQYF
NA TRBJ2-5 NA TRBV28 14 TGTGCCAGCAGCCCTATGGGGGCCCGGGAGACCCAGTACTTC CASSPMGARETQYF
NA TRBJ2-6 few TRBV29-1 15 TGCAGCGCTCTGGGCAGCCCCTCTGGGGCCAACGTCCTGACTTTC CSALGSPSGANVLTF
TRBD2 TRBJ2-1 many TRBV6-2/TRBV6-3 18 TGTGCCAGCATCACGGGGGCCAGCGGGAGGGCCGTTTACAATGAGCAGTTCTTC CASITGASGRAVYNEQFF
NA TRBJ2-2 few TRBV7-2 15 TGTGCCAGCAGCTTAGTGAGCCAAGACACCGGGGAGCTGTTTTTT CASSLVSQDTGELFF
NA TRBJ2-7 many TRBV7-6 15 TGTGCCAGCAGCTTAGCTTACTCGCCACCCTACGAGCAGTACTTC CASSLAYSPPYEQYF
NA TRBJ2-7 few TRBV20-1 12 TGCAGTGCTAGCAGGGACCCCTACGAGCAGTACTTC CSASRDPYEQYF
TRBD2 TRBJ2-5 NA TRBV19 14 TGTGCCAGTAGTGACAGTCTAGCGGATGAGACCCAGTACTTC CASSDSLADETQYF
TRBD2 TRBJ2-5 many TRBV7-8 15 TGTGCCAGCAGTACACTAGCGGGGAAACTAGAGACCCAGTACTTC CASSTLAGKLETQYF
NA TRBJ1-5 few TRBV19 15 TGTGCCAGTAGTATAGTACAGCCGAGCAATCAGCCCCAGCATTTT CASSIVQPSNQPQHF
NA TRBJ2-1 NA TRBV28 16 TGTGCCAGCAGTCTCCCTAGTGCGGGGTCCTACAATGAGCAGTTCTTC CASSLPSAGSYNEQFF
NA TRBJ2-3 NA TRBV20-1 15 TGCAGTGCTAGGGGGTGGCCACTAAGGTCCAATACGCAGTATTTT CSARGWPLRSNTQYF
TRBD2 TRBJ2-1 many TRBV14 16 TGTGCCAGCAGCCTACGACTAGCGGGGCCTCCCAATGAGCAGTTCTTC CASSLRLAGPPNEQFF
NA TRBJ1-2 few TRBV4-2 18 TGTGCCAGCAGCCAAGGCGGGGCATTACTCCAGGCCCACTATGGCTACACCTTC CASSQGGALLQAHYGYTF
TRBD1 TRBJ1-1 NA TRBV18 14 TGTGCCAGCTCATCCACAGGGGAGAACACTGAAGCTTTCTTT CASSSTGENTEAFF
NA TRBJ1-6 NA TRBV6-1 16 TGTGCCAGCAGTGAAGCGGTACAGGCTTATAATTCACCCCTCCACTTT CASSEAVQAYNSPLHF
NA TRBJ2-3 NA TRBV7-2 15 TGTGCCAGCAGCTTAAAGCTACTAATGGCAGATACGCAGTATTTT CASSLKLLMADTQYF
TRBD2 TRBJ2-1 few TRBV10-3 17 TGTGCCACCGGGGGGACTAGCGGGAGTGGAAAATACAATGAGCAGTTCTTC CATGGTSGSGKYNEQFF
NA TRBJ2-7 few TRBV20-1 15 TGCAGTGCTAGAGATGCCGGAGGCACTTCCTACGAGCAGTACTTC CSARDAGGTSYEQYF
TRBD2 TRBJ2-3 many TRBV6-1 16 TGTGCCAGCAGCGTCATAGCGGGAGCAGCTCCAGATACGCAGTATTTT CASSVIAGAAPDTQYF
NA TRBJ2-7 NA TRBV3-1 14 TGTGCCAGCAGCCACCCCGGGCAGTCCTACGAGCAGTACTTC CASSHPGQSYEQYF
NA TRBJ2-7 many TRBV7-8 12 TGTGCCAGCAGCTTAGACAGGGATAGGCAGTACTTC CASSLDRDRQYF
NA TRBJ2-5 NA TRBV7-9 17 TGTGCCAGCAGCCCACCAAGGGACCCACAGCCGCTGGGGACCCAGTACTTC CASSPPRDPQPLGTQYF
TRBD1 TRBJ2-7 NA TRBV25-1 16 TGTGCCAGCAGTGAAACCCTCCCCGGGACAGGAAACGAGCAGTACTTC CASSETLPGTGNEQYF
NA TRBJ2-5 many TRBV7-2 15 TGTGCCAGCAGCCCCGGGCCAGCACCGTCGGAGACCCAGTACTTC CASSPGPAPSETQYF
NA TRBJ2-7 NA TRBV29-1 11 TGCAGCGTTGAACACCTCTACGAGCAGTACTTC CSVEHLYEQYF
NA TRBJ1-2 few TRBV27 15 TGTGCCAGCAGTTTCAACGCCGAGGGGCTCTATGGCTACACCTTC CASSFNAEGLYGYTF
TRBD2 TRBJ2-3 NA TRBV29-1 17 TGCAGCGTCGAAAAGCCCACTAGCGGGAGGGTTTACGCTACGCAGTATTTT CSVEKPTSGRVYATQYF
TRBD2 TRBJ2-5 many TRBV7-2 16 TGTGCCAGCAGCTCCCTAGCGGGGGGCTTGAAAGAGACCCAGTACTTC CASSSLAGGLKETQYF
TRBD2 TRBJ2-5 NA TRBV20-1 14 TGCAGTGCATTCACTAGCGGGGGCAGCGAGACCCAGTACTTC CSAFTSGGSETQYF
NA TRBJ2-1 few TRBV23-1 16 TGCGCCAGCAGTCAATCGTTACCAGGGGGGGTCGATGAGCAGTTCTTC CASSQSLPGGVDEQFF